A selection of T cell receptor beta chains follows, all from one sample in a study of blood T cell repertoires in COVID-19. Profiled with immunoSEQ multiplex PCR; TCRdb holds only in-frame clones, not every one. The table includes a few hundred thousand clones, roughly 88% detected once. Sequencing was performed on peripheral blood. The origin of the receptors is a woman aged 25 to 39 who had recovered from COVID-19. Both conserved end residues are part of each CDR3. A D gene is named only where the DNA matches it firmly. Clone size is shown for a subset of rows, as once, few, many or a class of expanded clone.

v_call,j_call,cdr3_length,d_call,clone_size,cdr3_aa,cdr3_nt
TRBV18,TRBJ2-1,15,TRBD2,few,CASSVGTSGYNEQFF,TGTGCCAGCTCAGTAGGGACTAGCGGCTACAATGAGCAGTTCTTC
TRBV19,TRBJ1-4,13,TRBD1,-,CASSIQGAEKLFF,TGTGCCAGTAGTATACAGGGGGCGGAAAAACTGTTTTTT
TRBV7-8,TRBJ2-7,14,-,once,CASSLVQDSYEQYF,TGTGCCAGCAGCTTAGTGCAGGACTCCTACGAGCAGTACTTC
TRBV7-3,TRBJ2-5,14,TRBD2,-,CASSPSGRQETQYF,TGTGCCAGCAGCCCTAGCGGGAGACAAGAGACCCAGTACTTC
TRBV10-3,TRBJ1-2,15,TRBD1,-,CAISETEGQGRGYTF,TGTGCCATCAGTGAGACTGAGGGACAGGGGCGCGGCTACACCTTC
TRBV27,TRBJ1-6,17,-,once,CARRDTRARAAPKPLHF,TGTGCCCGCAGGGATACGAGAGCCAGGGCCGCGCCTAAGCCCCTCCACTTT
TRBV19,TRBJ2-3,14,-,-,CASSRPGNTDTQYF,TGTGCCAGTAGCCGACCGGGAAACACAGATACGCAGTATTTT
TRBV4-3,TRBJ2-7,14,-,-,CASSQGAFGYEQYF,TGCGCCAGCAGCCAAGGGGCATTTGGCTACGAGCAGTACTTC
TRBV5-1,TRBJ2-3,13,TRBD2,-,CASSFGGADTQYF,TGCGCCAGCAGTTTCGGGGGGGCTGATACGCAGTATTTT
TRBV5-1,TRBJ2-2,15,TRBD1,-,CASSSRGGDTGELFF,TGCGCCAGCAGCTCCAGAGGGGGCGACACCGGGGAGCTGTTTTTT
TRBV29-1,TRBJ1-1,13,-,-,CSVELGRSPRAFF,TGCAGCGTTGAGTTAGGGAGGTCACCCCGCGCTTTCTTT
TRBV4-1,TRBJ1-5,15,TRBD1,-,CASSQIDRGFQPQHF,TGCGCCAGCAGCCAAATAGACAGGGGGTTTCAGCCCCAGCATTTT
TRBV5-1,TRBJ1-4,15,-,-,CASSLGGGDAEKLFF,TGCGCCAGCAGCTTGGGTGGGGGCGACGCCGAAAAACTGTTTTTT
TRBV2,TRBJ1-5,13,-,-,CASREQGNQPQHF,TGTGCCAGCAGAGAACAGGGCAATCAGCCCCAGCATTTT
TRBV6-5,TRBJ2-5,14,-,-,CASSYSAYQETQYF,TGTGCCAGCAGTTACTCAGCGTACCAAGAGACCCAGTACTTC
TRBV19,TRBJ1-5,12,-,few,CASTSTNQPQHF,TGTGCCAGTACGAGCACTAATCAGCCCCAGCATTTT
TRBV4-2,TRBJ1-2,16,TRBD1,-,CASSQDNSGGYYGYTF,TGTGCCAGCAGCCAAGATAATTCAGGGGGCTACTATGGCTACACCTTC
TRBV25-1,TRBJ2-1,16,TRBD2,-,CASSAFAGGAYNEQFF,TGTGCCAGCAGTGCCTTCGCCGGGGGGGCCTACAATGAGCAGTTCTTC
TRBV11-2,TRBJ2-7,16,TRBD2,-,CASSLEKKRGDYEQYF,TGTGCCAGCAGCTTAGAGAAAAAGCGGGGGGACTACGAGCAGTACTTC
TRBV29-1,TRBJ2-7,11,TRBD1,-,CSAGTAYEQYF,TGCAGCGCCGGGACAGCCTACGAGCAGTACTTC
TRBV15,TRBJ1-1,15,-,-,CATSRRLVRNTEAFF,TGTGCCACCAGCAGGAGGCTAGTTAGGAACACTGAAGCTTTCTTT
TRBV10-3,TRBJ2-3,14,-,-,CAISEKRVTDTQYF,TGTGCCATCAGTGAAAAACGGGTGACAGATACGCAGTATTTT
TRBV6-2/TRBV6-3,TRBJ1-1,18,TRBD1,-,CASSSGTGGPSLITEAFF,TGTGCCAGCAGTTCCGGGACAGGGGGTCCCTCCCTGATCACTGAAGCTTTCTTT
TRBV6-2/TRBV6-3,TRBJ1-5,14,-,-,CASSSRSVNQPQHF,TGTGCCAGCAGCTCCCGGTCGGTTAATCAGCCCCAGCATTTT
TRBV6-5,TRBJ2-2,15,TRBD1,-,CASRDRGRVTGELFF,TGTGCCAGCAGAGACAGGGGGCGCGTGACCGGGGAGCTGTTTTTT
TRBV5-4,TRBJ2-5,13,-,-,CASSLLIQETQYF,TGTGCCAGCAGCTTGTTAATCCAAGAGACCCAGTACTTC
TRBV2,TRBJ1-4,14,TRBD1,-,CASEVDRGNEKLFF,TGTGCCAGTGAGGTGGACAGGGGTAATGAAAAACTGTTTTTT
TRBV19,TRBJ1-3,18,TRBD1,-,CASETGGILGSRRNTIYF,TGTGCCAGCGAGACAGGGGGGATTCTCGGGAGCCGCAGAAACACCATATATTTT
TRBV19,TRBJ2-5,13,-,-,CASSMTAQETQYF,TGTGCCAGTAGTATGACAGCCCAAGAGACCCAGTACTTC
TRBV28,TRBJ1-3,20,TRBD1,-,CASSSAWGQGAPASGNTIYF,TGTGCCAGCAGTTCAGCTTGGGGACAGGGGGCTCCAGCCTCTGGAAACACCATATATTTT
TRBV12-3/TRBV12-4,TRBJ2-7,13,-,-,CASSLDKRNEQYF,TGTGCCAGCAGTTTGGATAAGCGGAACGAGCAGTACTTC
TRBV19,TRBJ2-3,16,TRBD1,-,CASSIPGQGFSDTQYF,TGTGCCAGTAGTATACCGGGACAGGGGTTTTCAGATACGCAGTATTTT
TRBV4-1,TRBJ1-1,15,TRBD1,-,CASSTRTGPGTEAFF,TGCGCCAGCAGCACCAGGACAGGGCCGGGGACTGAAGCTTTCTTT
TRBV7-9,TRBJ1-1,12,-,once,CASSFEGSVAFF,TGTGCCAGCAGCTTTGAGGGTTCTGTGGCTTTCTTT
TRBV18,TRBJ1-2,13,-,-,CASSPAANYVYTF,TGTGCCAGCTCACCGGCAGCTAACTATGTCTACACCTTC
TRBV28,TRBJ1-6,20,-,-,CASSRGVGSIQSSYNSPLHF,TGTGCCAGCAGTAGAGGTGTAGGTAGTATTCAGAGCTCCTATAATTCACCCCTCCACTTT
TRBV6-5,TRBJ2-7,12,-,-,CASSTTGQEQYF,TGTGCCAGCAGTACGACAGGCCAGGAGCAGTACTTC
TRBV4-3,TRBJ1-1,15,TRBD1,-,CASSQGLGQGADAFF,TGCGCCAGCAGCCAAGGCCTCGGACAGGGGGCTGACGCTTTCTTT
TRBV5-1,TRBJ1-3,15,TRBD1,-,CASSLTGGAGNTIYF,TGCGCCAGCAGCTTGACAGGGGGCGCTGGAAACACCATATATTTT
TRBV27,TRBJ1-2,13,-,few,CASSLRGLGGYTF,TGTGCCAGCAGCCTTCGCGGCCTTGGGGGCTACACCTTC
TRBV7-8,TRBJ1-1,17,-,-,CASSLGWVGRGNTEAFF,TGTGCCAGCAGCTTAGGATGGGTCGGCAGGGGGAACACTGAAGCTTTCTTT
TRBV5-1,TRBJ1-6,16,-,-,CASSLSQLFSNSPLHF,TGCGCCAGCAGCTTGTCACAGCTATTCTCTAATTCACCCCTCCACTTT
TRBV7-6,TRBJ1-1,14,-,-,CASSLTGLATEAFF,TGTGCCAGCAGCTTAACAGGGTTGGCCACTGAAGCTTTCTTT
TRBV3-1/TRBV3-2,TRBJ2-1,13,-,-,CASSQLLANEQFF,TGTGCCAGCAGCCAACTTCTAGCGAATGAGCAGTTCTTC
TRBV5-6,TRBJ2-5,15,TRBD1,-,CASSLGWTGEETQYF,TGTGCCAGCAGTTTGGGGTGGACAGGGGAAGAGACCCAGTACTTC
TRBV10-2,TRBJ1-5,13,-,once,CASSESVGQPQHF,TGCGCCAGCAGTGAGTCAGTCGGTCAGCCCCAGCATTTT
TRBV5-5,TRBJ1-1,15,-,-,CASSLLHDRDTEAFF,TGTGCCAGCAGCTTGTTACATGACAGAGACACTGAAGCTTTCTTT
TRBV21-1,TRBJ2-7,19,-,-,CASSKRGSNHGGAPYEQYF,TGTGCCAGCAGCAAACGAGGATCGAACCACGGGGGGGCACCCTACGAGCAGTACTTC
TRBV29-1,TRBJ2-3,13,-,few,CSVESTRADTQYF,TGCAGCGTTGAATCGACTAGGGCAGATACGCAGTATTTT
TRBV15,TRBJ2-2,19,TRBD2,-,CATSRDISIGRPDTGELFF,TGTGCCACCAGCAGAGATATTAGTATCGGGAGGCCGGACACCGGGGAGCTGTTTTTT
TRBV7-3,TRBJ2-1,12,-,-,CASSSQANEQFF,TGTGCCAGCAGCTCCCAGGCTAATGAGCAGTTCTTC
TRBV2,TRBJ2-5,15,TRBD1,-,CASSVEYRGWETQYF,TGTGCCAGCAGTGTTGAGTACAGGGGCTGGGAGACCCAGTACTTC
TRBV5-1,TRBJ2-3,15,-,once,CASSLDREVLSTQYF,TGCGCCAGCAGCTTAGACAGGGAGGTGTTAAGTACGCAGTATTTT
TRBV9,TRBJ1-2,13,-,-,CASRDQGIYGYTF,TGTGCCAGCAGAGATCAGGGAATCTATGGCTACACCTTC